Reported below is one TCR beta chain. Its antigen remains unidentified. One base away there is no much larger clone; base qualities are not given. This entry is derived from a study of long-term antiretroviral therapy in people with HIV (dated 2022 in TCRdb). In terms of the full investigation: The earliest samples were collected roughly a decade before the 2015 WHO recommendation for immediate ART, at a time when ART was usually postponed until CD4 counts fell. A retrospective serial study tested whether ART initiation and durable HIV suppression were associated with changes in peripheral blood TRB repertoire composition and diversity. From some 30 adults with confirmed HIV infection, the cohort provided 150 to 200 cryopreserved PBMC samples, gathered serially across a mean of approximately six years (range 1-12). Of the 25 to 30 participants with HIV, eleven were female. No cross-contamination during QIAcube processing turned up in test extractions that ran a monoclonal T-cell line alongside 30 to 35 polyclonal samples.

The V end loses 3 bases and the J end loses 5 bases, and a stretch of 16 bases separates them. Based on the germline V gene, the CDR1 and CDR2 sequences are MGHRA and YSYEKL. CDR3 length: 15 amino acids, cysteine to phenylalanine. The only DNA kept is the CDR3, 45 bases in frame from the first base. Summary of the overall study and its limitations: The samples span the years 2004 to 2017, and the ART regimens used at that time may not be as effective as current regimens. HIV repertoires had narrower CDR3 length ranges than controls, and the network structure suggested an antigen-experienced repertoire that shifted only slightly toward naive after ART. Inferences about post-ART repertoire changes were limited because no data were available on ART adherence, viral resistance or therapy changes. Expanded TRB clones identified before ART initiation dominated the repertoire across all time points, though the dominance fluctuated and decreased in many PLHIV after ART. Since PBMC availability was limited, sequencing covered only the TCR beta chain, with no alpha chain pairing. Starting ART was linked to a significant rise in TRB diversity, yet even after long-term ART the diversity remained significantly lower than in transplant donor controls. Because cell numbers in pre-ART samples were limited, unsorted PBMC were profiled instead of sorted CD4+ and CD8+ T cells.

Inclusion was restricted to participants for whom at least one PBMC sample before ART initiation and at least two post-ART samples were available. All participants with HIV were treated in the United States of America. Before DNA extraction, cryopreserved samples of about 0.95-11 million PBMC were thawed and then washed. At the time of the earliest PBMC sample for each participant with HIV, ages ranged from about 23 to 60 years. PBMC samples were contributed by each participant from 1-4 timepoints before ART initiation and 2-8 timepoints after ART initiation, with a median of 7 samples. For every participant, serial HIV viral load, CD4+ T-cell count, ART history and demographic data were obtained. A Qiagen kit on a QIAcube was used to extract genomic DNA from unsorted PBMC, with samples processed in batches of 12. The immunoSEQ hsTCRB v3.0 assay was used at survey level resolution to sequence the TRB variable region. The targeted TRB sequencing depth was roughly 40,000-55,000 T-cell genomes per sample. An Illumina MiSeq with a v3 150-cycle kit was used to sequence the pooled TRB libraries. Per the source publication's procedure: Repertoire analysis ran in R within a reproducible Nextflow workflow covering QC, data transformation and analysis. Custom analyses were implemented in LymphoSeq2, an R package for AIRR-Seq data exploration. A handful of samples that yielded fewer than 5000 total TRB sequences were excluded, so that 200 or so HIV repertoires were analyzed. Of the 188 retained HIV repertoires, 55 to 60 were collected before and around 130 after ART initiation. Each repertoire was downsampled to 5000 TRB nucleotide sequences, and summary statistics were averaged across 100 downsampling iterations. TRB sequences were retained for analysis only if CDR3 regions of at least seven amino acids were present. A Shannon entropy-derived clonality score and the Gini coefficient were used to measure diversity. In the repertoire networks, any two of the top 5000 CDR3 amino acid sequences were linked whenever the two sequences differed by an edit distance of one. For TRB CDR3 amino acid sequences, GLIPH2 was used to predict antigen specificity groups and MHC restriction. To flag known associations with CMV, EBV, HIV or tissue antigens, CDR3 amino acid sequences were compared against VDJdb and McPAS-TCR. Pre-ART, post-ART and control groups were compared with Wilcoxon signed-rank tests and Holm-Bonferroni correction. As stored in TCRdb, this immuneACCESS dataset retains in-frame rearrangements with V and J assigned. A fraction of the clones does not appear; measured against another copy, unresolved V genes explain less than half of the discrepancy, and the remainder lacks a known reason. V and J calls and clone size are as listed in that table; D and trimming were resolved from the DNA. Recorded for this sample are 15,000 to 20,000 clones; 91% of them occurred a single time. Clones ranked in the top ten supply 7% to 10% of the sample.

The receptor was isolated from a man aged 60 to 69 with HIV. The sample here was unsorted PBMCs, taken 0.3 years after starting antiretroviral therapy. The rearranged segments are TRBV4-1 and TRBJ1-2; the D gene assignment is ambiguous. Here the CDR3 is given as CASSQDDGRRYGYTF. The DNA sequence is TGCGCCAGCAGCCAGGATGATGGTCGTCGGTATGGCTACACCTTC.